This T cell receptor (beta chain) was identified in a study of spatial heterogeneity in lung cancer. Study-wide context: Consistent detection of more beta-chain than alpha-chain sequences was observed. Mean representation of each unique TCR and UMI combination in the raw reads exceeded 8.5 occurrences.

This clonotype was counted only a few times. Every TCR cDNA molecule bore a unique molecular identifier. Each CDR3 protein is one row after TCRdb ran MiXCR on the 5' RACE reads. Altogether about 45,000 distinct CDR3 sequences are present, 10% to 15% being singletons, with the ten largest covering approximately 40%. V lost 3 bases and J 8 bases, leaving 10 bases between the germline ends. CDR3 size: 13 residues. The time point denotes: sample taken at primary tumor resection. Whole RNA was taken from tumor, nontumor lung or frozen PBMC; it was then sequenced unsorted. There were approximately 69 donors, all of them untreated patients with early-stage non-small cell lung cancer.

The sequence was collected from a female donor with early-stage non-small cell lung cancer. The source material was PBMCs, sampled at surgery. This chain links TRBV12-3 or TRBV12-4 with TRBJ1-4, with D tentatively TRBD1 (5 bases). Written as DNA, the CDR3 is TGTGCCAGCAGTTTCAGGGTTGGAGAAAAACTGTTTTTT. The encoded protein is CASSFRVGEKLFF.